These 7 T cell receptor beta chains share one sample of origin, sequenced in a study of human T cells and chemical hapten exposure. As for time point: pre-sensitization, week 0. Treatment denoted: therapeutic diphenylcyclopropenone sensitization with weekly scalp DPC. MiXCR, run by TCRdb on the RACE reads, gives a single entry per CDR3 protein. This table has about 290,000 distinct CDR3 sequences, about 7.7% appearing once. Sequenced material: whole blood, taken in connection with sensitization to the hapten diphenylcyclopropenone (DPC). These receptor sequences come from a man aged 18 to 30 with alopecia areata. Some clones in this sample may be carry-over from other donors' samples.

This clonotype came up a few times. V usage is TRBV5-6 and J usage is TRBJ2-1; D may correspond to TRBD1 or TRBD2 (6 bases each). With 5 bases removed from V and 8 bases from J, the gap between germline ends came to 23 bases. The CDR3 runs to 16 residues. Germline lookup yields CDR1 SGHDT and CDR2 YYEEEE. The chain's CDR3 is CASRPATGGLFYEQFF. The CDR3 DNA is TGTGCCAGCAGGCCGGCAACTGGGGGGCTTTTTTATGAGCAGTTCTTC.

This clonotype was detected ten times or more. The chain uses TRBV12-5 and TRBJ2-7; maybe TRBD2 (5 bases). V shed 8 bases and J shed 4 bases, with 9 bases lying between them. The CDR3 length is 11 residues. From germline, CDR1 is LGHNT and CDR2 FRNRAP. The CDR3 bases are TGTGCTAGTCTACGGGGTTACGAGCAGTACGTC. It translates to CASLRGYEQYV.

This rearrangement joins TRBV5-1 to TRBJ2-1; D might be TRBD1 (6 bases). The CDR3 runs 15 residues. The germline V gene has CDR1 SGHRS and CDR2 YFSETQ. V lost 0 bases and J lost 0, with 7 bases in between. CDR3 protein: CASSLGTASYNEQFF. For the CDR3, the DNA is TGCGCCAGCAGCTTGGGGACAGCCTCCTACAATGAGCAGTTCTTC.

V and J are TRBV6-6 and TRBJ2-2, with TRBD1 matching 7 bases. J was trimmed by 5 bases and V by 3 bases; bases with no gene match: 12. CDR1 is MNHNY, CDR2 SVGAGI, per germline (reference sequence). This CDR3 has 17 amino acids. The DNA of the CDR3 is TGTGCCAGCAGTTATCCGGGACAGACACGAGGGACCGGGGAGCTGTTTTTT. This translates into CASSYPGQTRGTGELFF.

This chain connects TRBV5-1 to TRBJ1-2; D gene unclear. Germline V gene lookup returns CDR1 SGHRS and CDR2 YFSETQ. The germline V and J ends were trimmed by 0 bases and 5 bases, with 14 bases remaining between them. The CDR3 runs to 15 residues. CDR3 protein: CASSLDGSTTYGYTF. The CDR3 nucleotides are TGCGCCAGCAGCTTGGACGGCAGCACCACTTATGGCTACACCTTC. The full variable domain, in which reference TRBV5-1 and TRBJ1-2 provide the parts outside the CDR3, is KAGVTQTPRYLIKTRGQQVTLSCSPISGHRSVSWYQQTPGQGLQFLFEYFSETQRNKGNFPGRFSGRQFSNSRSEMNVSTLELGDSALYLCASSLDGSTTYGYTFGSGTRLTVV.

The gene calls are TRBV7-2 and TRBJ1-5, with TRBD1 as a possible D gene (5 bases). V shed 1 base and J shed 4 bases, with 11 bases lying between them. Germline V gene sequence: CDR1 SGHTA, CDR2 FQGNSA. The CDR3 is 15 amino acids. CDR3 sequence: CASSLGAGRNQPQHF. The DNA of the CDR3 is TGTGCCAGCAGCTTAGGGGCAGGGCGGAATCAGCCCCAGCATTTT.

The chain links TRBV9 to TRBJ1-1; 9 bases are a match to TRBD1. This CDR3 is built from 14 residues. V shed 4 bases and J 6 bases; nucleotides not matched to a gene: 7. Germline values: CDR1 SGDLS, CDR2 YYNGEE. The CDR3 protein is CASSRRDRDAEAFF. The CDR3 DNA sequence: TGTGCCAGCAGCAGACGGGACAGGGACGCTGAAGCTTTCTTT.